The T cell receptor beta chain under discussion was sequenced for a study of blood T cell repertoires in COVID-19. Across the study: Spain, Italy and the United States supplied samples that represented acute and convalescent COVID-19. PBMCs, B-cell-depleted T cells, or T cells provided the cDNA or gDNA that made up the material.

Under the authors' procedure: Amplification with reference gene primers provided the estimates of nucleated cell counts. The method was immunoSEQ multiplex PCR; TCRdb's version includes in-frame clones alone and lacks a portion of them. That table is the source of V, J and clone size, and D and trimming were worked out from the DNA. The sample consists of 50,000 to 70,000 clones, around 88% of them appearing once. The receptor was derived from a man aged 55 to 70 with acute or convalescent COVID-19. The sequenced material came from peripheral blood.

This CDR3 reads CASSLWSSGNTIYF. The CDR3 DNA is TGTGCCAGCAGCCTTTGGAGCTCTGGAAACACCATATATTTT. This chain links TRBV6-5 with TRBJ1-3; the D is unclear. The V end lost 6 bases, the J end lost 0 bases, and 9 bases lay between the germline ends. Germline CDR1 reads MNHEY; CDR2 reads SVGAGI. There are 14 residues in the CDR3.